The T cell receptor (beta chain) under discussion was sequenced for a study of blood T cell repertoires in COVID-19. Across the study: Sites in the United States, Italy and Spain provided acute and convalescent COVID-19 samples.

Profiling relied on immunoSEQ multiplex PCR, and the TCRdb table lists in-frame clones only, not all of them. The data show approximately 54,000 clones, 70% to 90% seen once. Per the germline V gene, CDR1 is SEHNR and CDR2 is FQNEAQ (reference sequence). Trimming took 6 bases from V and 8 from J, leaving 22 bases between them. The CDR3 length is 15 residues. The sequencing sample was made of peripheral blood. The sequence was obtained from a man older than 75 with active COVID-19. This rearrangement joins TRBV7-9 to TRBJ1-2, with a weak D call TRBD1 (5 bases). Here the CDR3 DNA reads TGTGCCAGCAGTCTTTTACGGGGGGAATATGGAGGCTACACCTTC. Amino acids: CASSLLRGEYGGYTF.